The 5 T cell receptor beta chains given below trace back to one sample, sequenced in a study of technical replicates of blood from several donors. Assay used: immunoSEQ multiplex PCR; TCRdb lists only in-frame clones, some missing. This table holds 65,000 to 80,000 clones, 85% to 95% found once. Sequenced: T cells isolated from PBMCs. The receptors shown here come from a human donor in good health.

The CDR3 DNA follows: TGTGCCAGCAGTATCACAGGGGAAAGCTCCTACGAGCAGTACTTC. Residues: CASSITGESSYEQYF. The V call is TRBV28, the J call TRBJ2-7; 7 bases map to TRBD1. V dropped 5 bases and J dropped 0; count of bases not matched to a gene: 7. Per germline, CDR1 MDHEN and CDR2 SYDVKM. The CDR3 covers 15 residues. The whole variable domain, remainder taken from reference TRBV28 and TRBJ2-7, is DVKVTQSSRYLVKRTGEKVFLECVQDMDHENMFWYRQDPGLGLRLIYFSYDVKMKEKGDIPEGYSVSREKKERFSLILESASTNQTSMYLCASSITGESSYEQYFGPGTRLTVT.

V usage is TRBV13 and J usage is TRBJ2-7, with 12 bases aligning to TRBD2. V shed 2 bases and J 3 bases; nucleotides not matched to a gene: 5. Germline loops: CDR1 PRHDT, CDR2 FYEKMQ (reference sequence). The CDR3 runs to 16 residues. The CDR3 loop reads CASSLLAGGPFYEQYF. CDR3 DNA sequence: TGTGCCAGCAGCTTACTAGCGGGAGGGCCGTTCTACGAGCAGTACTTC. The whole variable domain, filled in from reference TRBV13 and TRBJ2-7, reads AAGVIQSPRHLIKEKRETATLKCYPIPRHDTVYWYQQGPGQDPQFLISFYEKMQSDKGSIPDRFSAQQFSDYHSELNMSSLELGDSALYFCASSLLAGGPFYEQYFGPGTRLTVT.

The J gene is TRBJ1-1, the V gene TRBV28; D gene uncertain. This CDR3 spans 14 amino acids. Germline V gene data show CDR1 as MDHEN and CDR2 as SYDVKM. Trimming took off 7 bases at V and 1 base at J, with 13 bases between the two ends. CDR3 nucleotides: TGTGCCAGCAATCTGGGAGGGAAGAACACTGAAGCTTTCTTT. This codes for CASNLGGKNTEAFF.

The CDR3 sequence: CASSLLATGTDTQYF. In nucleotides, the CDR3 is TGTGCCAGCAGTTTGCTAGCGACCGGCACAGATACGCAGTATTTT. The rearrangement uses TRBV27 and TRBJ2-3, with a tentative D call TRBD2 (6 bases). V was clipped by 3 bases and J by 1 base, with 11 bases between them. The germline V gene has CDR1 MNHEY and CDR2 SMNVEV (reference sequence). This CDR3 comprises 15 residues.

The genes are TRBV4-1 and TRBJ2-1, with D perhaps TRBD2 (6 bases). The V and J ends lost 0 bases and 4 bases respectively, with 13 bases between them. The CDR3 extends over 16 amino acids. Germline V gene data show CDR1 as MGHRA and CDR2 as YSYEKL. The CDR3 sequence: CASSQEVRGAYNEQFF. The DNA for the CDR3 is TGCGCCAGCAGCCAAGAAGTTCGCGGGGCTTACAATGAGCAGTTCTTC.